The present TCR beta chain was sequenced within a study of T cells in Graves' hyperthyroidism and ophthalmopathy. The overall study: Peripheral blood specimens were obtained at initial diagnosis, prior to any treatment.

This CDR3 has 16 residues. The V gene's germline CDR1 is SGHTA and CDR2 FQGNSA. Points on this clonotype: Antigen: not known. Its ends do not fully match the called genes, so a read error is possible.

Study results and caveats: Also found in blood were most expanded thyroid clonotypes above 0.001.

TCR beta CDR3 sequences were amplified from RNA transcripts. First-round RT-PCR of the TCR CDR3 relied on the HTBI primer set. TCRdb re-called the multiplex PCR reads through MiXCR, storing one row per CDR3 protein. There are hundreds of thousands of distinct CDR3 sequences in the sample; around 16% occur only once, and 35% to 50% lies in the top ten. Not enrolled were patients with uncontrolled infection, other autoimmune disease, pregnancy or lactation. Clinicians diagnosed patients from clinical symptoms, serum thyroxine and TRAb, thyroid ultrasound and orbital computed tomography. V is TRBV7-2 and J is TRBJ1-4; D is undetermined. Sequencing was done on a sample of blood. The receptor was isolated from a man aged 35-49 years with Graves' hyperthyroidism. The CDR3 sequence is CASSQTVLRAPEKLFF. Written as DNA, the CDR3 is TGCGCCAGCAGCCAAACTGTGCTGAGGGCCCCTGAAAAACTGTTTTTT.